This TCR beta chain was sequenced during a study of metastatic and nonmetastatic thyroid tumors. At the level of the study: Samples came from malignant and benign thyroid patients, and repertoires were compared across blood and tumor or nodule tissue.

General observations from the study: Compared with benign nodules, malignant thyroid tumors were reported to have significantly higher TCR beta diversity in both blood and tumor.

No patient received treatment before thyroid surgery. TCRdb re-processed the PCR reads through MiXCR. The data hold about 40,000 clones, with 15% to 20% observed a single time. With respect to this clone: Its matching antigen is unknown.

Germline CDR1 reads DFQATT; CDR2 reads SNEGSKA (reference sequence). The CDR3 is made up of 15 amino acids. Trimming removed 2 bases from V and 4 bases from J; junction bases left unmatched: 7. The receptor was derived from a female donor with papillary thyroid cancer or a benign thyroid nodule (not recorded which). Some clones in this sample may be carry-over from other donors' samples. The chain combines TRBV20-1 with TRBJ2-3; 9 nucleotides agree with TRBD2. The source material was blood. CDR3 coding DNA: TGCAGTGCTAGATCAGCGGGAGGCCCGGCAGATACGCAGTATTTT. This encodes CSARSAGGPADTQYF.